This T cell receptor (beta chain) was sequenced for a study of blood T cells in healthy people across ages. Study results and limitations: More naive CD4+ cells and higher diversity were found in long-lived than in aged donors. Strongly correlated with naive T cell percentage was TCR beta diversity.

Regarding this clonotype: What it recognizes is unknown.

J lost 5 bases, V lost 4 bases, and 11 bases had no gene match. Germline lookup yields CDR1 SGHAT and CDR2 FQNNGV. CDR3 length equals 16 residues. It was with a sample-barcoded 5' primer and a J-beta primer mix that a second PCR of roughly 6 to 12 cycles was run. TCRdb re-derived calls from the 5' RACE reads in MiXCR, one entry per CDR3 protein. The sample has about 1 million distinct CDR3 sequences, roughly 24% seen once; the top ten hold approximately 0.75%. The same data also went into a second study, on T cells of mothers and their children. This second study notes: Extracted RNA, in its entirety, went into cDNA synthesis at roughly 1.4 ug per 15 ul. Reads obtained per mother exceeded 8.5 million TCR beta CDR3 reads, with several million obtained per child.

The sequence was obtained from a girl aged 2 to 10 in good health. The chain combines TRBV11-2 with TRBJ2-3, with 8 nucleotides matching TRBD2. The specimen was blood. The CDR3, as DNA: TGTGCCAGCAGCTCAAGCGGGGGTTACACGGTAGATACGCAGTATTTT. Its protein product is CASSSSGGYTVDTQYF.